Shown below are 22 T cell receptor beta chains from a single sample sequenced in a study of blood T cell repertoires in COVID-19. The assay was immunoSEQ multiplex PCR, and TCRdb's table has in-frame clones only and misses some. The sample lists around 160,000 clones; about four fifths were seen once. The specimen was PBMCs or T cells enriched from blood (not recorded which). The receptor source for this set is a woman aged 45 to 65 who had been exposed to COVID-19.

The chain recombines TRBV2 with TRBJ2-5, with D perhaps TRBD2 (5 bases). Germline V gives CDR1 SNHLY, CDR2 FYNNEI. Deletions cut 4 bases from V and 2 bases from J, with 14 bases between. This CDR3 region has 15 residues. CDR3 nucleotide sequence: TGTGCCAGCAGTGCCCTAGGGAGACCTCAAGAGACCCAGTACTTC. This gives the protein CASSALGRPQETQYF.

This chain joins TRBV9 and TRBJ2-1, with TRBD2 matching over 10 bases. This CDR3 has 15 amino acids. V lost 4 bases to trimming and J lost 10 bases; unmatched junction nucleotides: 11. Germline V gene sequence: CDR1 SGDLS, CDR2 YYNGEE. The CDR3 is CASSNSGGPRSEQFF. CDR3 DNA sequence: TGTGCCAGCAGCAATAGCGGGGGGCCGAGGTCGGAGCAGTTCTTC.

The chain carries TRBV9 and TRBJ2-1, with D unresolved. The CDR3 spans 15 residues. Germline CDR1 is SGDLS and CDR2 is YYNGEE. The V end was cut by 4 bases, the J end by 0 bases, with 11 bases between. Written as DNA, the CDR3 is TGTGCCAGCAGCCTGCTACCGAGCTCCTACAATGAGCAGTTCTTC. It yields the protein CASSLLPSSYNEQFF.

The chain is built from TRBV29-1 and TRBJ2-2; 7 bases are shared with TRBD2. V was clipped by 5 bases and J by 0 bases; unmatched bases: 3. In germline, CDR1 is SQVTM, CDR2 ANQGSEA. CDR3 length: 14 amino acids. Here the CDR3 reads CSVQLAPNTGELFF. CDR3 bases: TGCAGCGTTCAACTAGCGCCGAACACCGGGGAGCTGTTTTTT.

The chain couples TRBV6-5 to TRBJ2-2; 8 nucleotides line up with TRBD1. The CDR3 totals 15 residues. CDR1 MNHEY and CDR2 SVGAGI come from the germline V gene. Trimming at V came to 6 bases and at J to 7 bases, leaving 10 bases not matched to a gene. Here the CDR3 DNA reads TGTGCCAGCAGCGGACAGGGCTGGGGAGGCGGGGAGCTGTTTTTT. This gives the protein CASSGQGWGGGELFF.

The chain is built from TRBV5-6 and TRBJ1-1, with TRBD1 identical over 7 bases. The V gene end was trimmed by 0 bases and the J gene end by 7 bases; junction bases not matched to a gene: 3. The germline V gene encodes CDR1 SGHDT and CDR2 YYEEEE. This CDR3 has 13 residues. The CDR3 nucleotides read TGTGCCAGCAGCTTGGATAACAGGGGTGAAGCTTTCTTT. Amino acids: CASSLDNRGEAFF.

In nucleotides, the CDR3 is TGTGCCATAAACTTTGACCGAAAGCCGGGGGGCTACACCTTC. Residues: CAINFDRKPGGYTF. The V gene is TRBV10-3, the J gene TRBJ1-2; D ambiguous. Germline assignment: CDR1 ENHRY and CDR2 SYGVKD. This CDR3 spans 14 amino acids. The ends were cut back, 9 bases at V and 8 bases at J, with 22 bases in the middle.

The CDR3, as DNA: TGTGCCAGCAGACCTAGGGGTACGGGTGGCTACACCTTC. Amino acid sequence: CASRPRGTGGYTF. This chain links TRBV7-8 with TRBJ1-2, with D tentatively TRBD1 (5 bases). V was shortened by 6 bases and J by 7 bases, with 15 bases between the two germline ends. The length of the CDR3 is 13 residues. The germline CDR1 and CDR2 sequences are SGHVS and FQNEAQ.

The J gene is TRBJ1-4, the V gene TRBV6-5; possibly TRBD1 for D (5 bases). The germline gives CDR1 MNHEY, CDR2 SVGAGI. The CDR3 totals 16 residues. V was pared by 0 bases and J by 4 bases, with 12 bases between. The CDR3 sequence: CASSYSGGPFNEKLFF. CDR3 coding DNA: TGTGCCAGCAGTTACTCCGGGGGTCCCTTTAATGAAAAACTGTTTTTT.

The chain is built from TRBV5-3 and TRBJ1-2; D ambiguous. TRBV5-3 is an ORF; its function is uncertain. The CDR3 extends over 14 amino acids. Trimming cost V 4 bases and J 0 bases, with 10 bases left between them. The CDR3 DNA sequence: TGTGCCAGAAGCCCAGACAAGCCTAACTATGGCTACACCTTC. Translating it yields CARSPDKPNYGYTF.

This clone has only one observation. The chain uses TRBV20-1 and TRBJ2-7, with no clear D. Germline loops: CDR1 DFQATT, CDR2 SNEGSKA (reference sequence). The CDR3 spans 11 residues. Trimming left V 6 bases short and J 3 bases short, with 9 bases between. The CDR3 spells CSAPLVYEQYF. The CDR3 DNA follows: TGCAGTGCACCCCTAGTCTACGAGCAGTACTTC.

The V call is TRBV10-3, the J call TRBJ2-7, with 11 positions matching TRBD2. Trimming took 7 bases from V and 3 from J; bases not matched to a gene: 8. CDR3 length equals 15 residues. Looked up from germline, CDR1 is ENHRY and CDR2 is SYGVKD. The CDR3 DNA reads TGTGCCATCACTGACGGGACTAGCGGACTCTACGAGCAGTACTTC. It specifies CAITDGTSGLYEQYF.

The V gene is TRBV27, the J gene TRBJ2-6; maybe TRBD1 (5 bases). This CDR3 is built from 15 residues. Trimming removed 7 bases from V and 0 bases from J, with 10 bases in between. Germline CDR1 and CDR2: MNHEY and SMNVEV (reference sequence). In DNA form, the CDR3 reads TGTGCCAGCACCACAGGACCCTCTGGGGCCAACGTCCTGACTTTC. Translation: CASTTGPSGANVLTF.

V is TRBV4-3 and J is TRBJ1-3; 7 bases are shared with TRBD1. This CDR3 is 14 amino acids long. The junction had 1 base not matched to a gene; V was cut back by 3 bases and J by 2 bases. The germline V gene encodes CDR1 LGHNA and CDR2 YSLEER. In DNA form, the CDR3 reads TGCGCCAGCAGCCAGGGGACAGCTGGAAACACCATATATTTT. It specifies CASSQGTAGNTIYF.

The rearrangement links TRBV19 to TRBJ2-1, with D perhaps matching TRBD2 (6 bases). CDR1 is LNHDA and CDR2 is SQIVND in the germline V gene (reference sequence). The CDR3 length is 16 residues. V was clipped by 1 base and J by 9 bases, with 19 bases between them. The chain's CDR3 is CASSIALGRGQREQFF. The CDR3 DNA reads as TGTGCCAGTAGTATAGCGCTCGGGCGGGGCCAGCGTGAGCAGTTCTTC. Full variable domain (missing parts from reference TRBV19 and TRBJ2-1): DGGITQSPKYLFRKEGQNVTLSCEQNLNHDAMYWYRQDPGQGLRLIYYSQIVNDFQKGDIAEGYSVSREKKESFPLTVTSAQKNPTAFYLCASSIALGRGQREQFFGPGTRLTVL.

The chain has TRBV3-1 (or the pseudogene TRBV3-2) and TRBJ2-3, with 13 bases lining up with TRBD2. CDR3 size: 19 residues. Germline V lookup: CDR1 LGHDT, CDR2 YNNKEL (reference sequence). The J segment lost 7 bases and the V segment lost 0 bases, leaving 13 bases of the junction unmatched. CDR3 sequence: CASSQDSPGLAGAFNTQYF. CDR3 bases: TGTGCCAGCAGCCAAGATTCACCCGGACTAGCGGGAGCCTTCAATACGCAGTATTTT.

The chain links TRBV11-2 to TRBJ2-1, with D possibly TRBD1 on 6 matching bases. V was shortened by 3 bases and J by 10 bases, with 22 bases between the two germline ends. This CDR3 spans 16 amino acids. Germline assignment: CDR1 SGHAT and CDR2 FQNNGV. The CDR3 sequence: CASSFPGDRPRNEQFF. The CDR3 DNA is TGTGCCAGCAGCTTCCCTGGCGACAGGCCGCGGAACGAGCAGTTCTTC. Variable domain in full (rest from reference TRBV11-2 and TRBJ2-1): EAGVAQSPRYKIIEKRQSVAFWCNPISGHATLYWYQQILGQGPKLLIQFQNNGVVDDSQLPKDRFSAERLKGVDSTLKIQPAKLEDSAVYLCASSFPGDRPRNEQFFGPGTRLTVL.

The gene calls are TRBV4-2 and TRBJ1-2; maybe TRBD1 (6 bases). The CDR3 runs to 12 residues. The ends were cut back, 5 bases at V and 4 bases at J, with 8 bases in the middle. The germline CDR1 and CDR2 sequences are LGHNA and YNFKEQ. The CDR3 loop is CASSNRVYGYTF. As DNA, the CDR3 is TGTGCCAGCAGCAACAGGGTCTATGGCTACACCTTC.

The chain employs TRBV6-2 or TRBV6-3 and TRBJ1-1; D is unclear. Between the trimmed V and J ends, which lost 6 bases and 1 base, there was a span of 12 bases. Germline CDR1 is MNHEY and CDR2 is SVGEGT. CDR3 length: 14 residues. CDR3 sequence: CASSRDFWNTEAFF. The DNA for the CDR3 is TGTGCCAGCAGCCGAGATTTTTGGAACACTGAAGCTTTCTTT.

The chain recombines TRBV25-1 with TRBJ1-6; 9 positions agree with TRBD1. Trimming at V came to 4 bases and at J to 6 bases, leaving 10 bases not matched to a gene. The CDR3 runs 17 residues. In germline, CDR1 is MGHDK, CDR2 SYGVNS. CDR3 in DNA: TGTGCCAGCAGTGGGGGGATCGGGACAGGGACTAATTCACCCCTCCACTTT. This translates into CASSGGIGTGTNSPLHF. The complete variable domain, with remaining parts taken from reference TRBV25-1 and TRBJ1-6, reads EADIYQTPRYLVIGTGKKITLECSQTMGHDKMYWYQQDPGMELHLIHYSYGVNSTEKGDLSSESTVSRIRTEHFPLTLESARPSHTSQYLCASSGGIGTGTNSPLHFGNGTRLTVT.

This clone was detected many times. The rearrangement links TRBV5-4 to TRBJ1-5, with 7 positions matching TRBD1. Losses at the gene ends were 2 bases for V and 3 bases for J; bases not matched to a gene: 2. Germline loops: CDR1 SGHNT, CDR2 YYREEE (reference sequence). The CDR3 covers 14 residues. CDR3 bases: TGTGCCAGCAGCTTCGGGACAGCCAATCAGCCCCAGCATTTT. Translating gives CASSFGTANQPQHF.

The chain uses TRBV27 and TRBJ1-2; TRBD1 agrees at 9 bases. This CDR3 is built from 16 residues. V shed 5 bases and J 1 base; nucleotides not matched to a gene: 8. CDR1 and CDR2 from the germline V gene are MNHEY and SMNVEV (reference sequence). This chain's CDR3 is CASSPTGTGNNYGYTF. The CDR3, as DNA: TGTGCCAGCAGTCCGACCGGGACAGGGAATAACTATGGCTACACCTTC.